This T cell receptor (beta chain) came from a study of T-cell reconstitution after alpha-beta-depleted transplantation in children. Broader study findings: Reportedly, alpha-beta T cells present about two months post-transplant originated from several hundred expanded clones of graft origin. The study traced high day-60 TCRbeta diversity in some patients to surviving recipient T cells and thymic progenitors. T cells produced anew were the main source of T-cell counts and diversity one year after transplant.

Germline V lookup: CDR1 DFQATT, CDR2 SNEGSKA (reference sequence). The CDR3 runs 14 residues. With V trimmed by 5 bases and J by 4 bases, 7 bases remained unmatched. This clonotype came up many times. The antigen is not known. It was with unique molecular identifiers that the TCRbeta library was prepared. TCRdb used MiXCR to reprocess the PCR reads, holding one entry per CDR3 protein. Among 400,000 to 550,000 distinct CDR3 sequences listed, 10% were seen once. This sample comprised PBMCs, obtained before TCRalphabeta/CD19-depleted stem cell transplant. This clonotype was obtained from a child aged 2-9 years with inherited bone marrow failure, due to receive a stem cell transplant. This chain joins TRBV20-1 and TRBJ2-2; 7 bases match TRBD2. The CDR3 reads CSAGHTGGTGELFF. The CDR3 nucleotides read TGCAGTGCTGGCCACACGGGGGGCACCGGGGAGCTGTTTTTT.